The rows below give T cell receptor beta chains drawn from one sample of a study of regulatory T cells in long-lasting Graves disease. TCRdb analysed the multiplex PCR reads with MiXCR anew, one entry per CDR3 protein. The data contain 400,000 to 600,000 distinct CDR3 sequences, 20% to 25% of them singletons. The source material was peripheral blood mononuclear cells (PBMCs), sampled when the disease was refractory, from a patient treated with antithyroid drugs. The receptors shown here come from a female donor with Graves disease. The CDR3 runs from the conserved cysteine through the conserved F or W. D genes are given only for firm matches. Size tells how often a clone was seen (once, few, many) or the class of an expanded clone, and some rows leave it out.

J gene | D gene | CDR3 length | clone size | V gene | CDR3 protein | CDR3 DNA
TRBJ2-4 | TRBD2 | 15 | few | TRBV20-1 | CSARKSGLAGNIQYF | TGCAGTGCTAGAAAGTCCGGACTAGCGGGAAACATTCAGTACTTC
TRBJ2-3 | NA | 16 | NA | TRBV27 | CASSAMIRLSTDTQYF | TGTGCCAGCTCCGCAATGATCCGCTTAAGCACAGATACGCAGTATTTT
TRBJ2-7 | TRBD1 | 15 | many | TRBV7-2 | CASSPGTEEAYEQYF | TGTGCCAGCAGCCCTGGGACAGAAGAAGCCTACGAGCAGTACTTC
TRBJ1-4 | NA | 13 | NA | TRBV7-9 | CASSGDSTEKLFF | TGTGCCAGCAGCGGGGACTCGACGGAAAAACTGTTTTTT
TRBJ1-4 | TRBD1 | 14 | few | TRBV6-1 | CASTLDREREKLFF | TGTGCCAGCACCCTGGACAGGGAACGCGAAAAACTGTTTTTT
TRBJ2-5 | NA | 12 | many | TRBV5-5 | CASSRNQETQYF | TGTGCCAGCAGCCGGAATCAAGAGACCCAGTACTTC
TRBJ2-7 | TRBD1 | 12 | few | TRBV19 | CASRDRAPEQYF | TGTGCCAGCCGGGACAGGGCGCCCGAGCAGTACTTC
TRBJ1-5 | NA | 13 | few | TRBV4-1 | CASSQGNTQPQHF | TGCGCCAGCAGCCAAGGCAACACCCAGCCCCAGCATTTT
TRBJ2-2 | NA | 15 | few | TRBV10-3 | CAIRQGPPNTGELFF | TGTGCCATCAGACAGGGACCTCCGAACACCGGGGAGCTGTTTTTT
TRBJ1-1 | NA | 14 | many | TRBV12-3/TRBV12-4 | CASSFTTEGTEAFF | TGTGCCAGCAGTTTTACAACAGAGGGCACTGAAGCTTTCTTT
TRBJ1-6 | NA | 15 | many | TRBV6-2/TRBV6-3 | CASSYGGQGNSPLHF | TGTGCCAGCAGTTATGGTGGGCAGGGGAATTCACCCCTCCACTTT
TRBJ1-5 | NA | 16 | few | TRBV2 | CASSAQGFTPGQPQHF | TGTGCCAGCAGTGCTCAGGGTTTCACCCCGGGGCAGCCCCAGCATTTT
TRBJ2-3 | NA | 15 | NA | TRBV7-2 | CASSLPLGVADTQYF | TGTGCCAGCAGCCTCCCGCTAGGGGTCGCAGATACGCAGTATTTT
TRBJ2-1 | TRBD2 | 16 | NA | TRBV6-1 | CASSERLAGGWGEQFF | TGTGCCAGCAGTGAAAGGCTAGCGGGGGGGTGGGGTGAGCAGTTCTTC
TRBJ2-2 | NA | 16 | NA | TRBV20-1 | CSARDYYRDGTGELFF | TGCAGTGCTAGAGATTATTACAGGGACGGCACCGGGGAGCTGTTTTTT
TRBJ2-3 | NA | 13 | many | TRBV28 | CASSSSRGDTQYF | TGTGCCAGCTCATCAAGTCGCGGAGATACGCAGTATTTT
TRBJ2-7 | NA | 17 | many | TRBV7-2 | CASSLEVGRSISYEQYF | TGTGCCAGCAGCTTAGAGGTCGGCAGGTCGATCTCCTACGAGCAGTACTTC
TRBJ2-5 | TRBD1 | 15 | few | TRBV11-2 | CASSQLGQGQETQYF | TGTGCCAGCAGCCAGTTAGGACAGGGACAAGAGACCCAGTACTTC
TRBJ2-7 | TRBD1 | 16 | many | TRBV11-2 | CASSLDLGDRDSEQYF | TGTGCCAGCAGCTTAGATCTAGGGGACAGGGACAGCGAGCAGTACTTC
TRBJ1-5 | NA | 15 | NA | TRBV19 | CASTMGLMGNQPQHF | TGTGCCAGTACTATGGGGTTAATGGGCAATCAGCCCCAGCATTTT
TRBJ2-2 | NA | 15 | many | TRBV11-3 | CASSLYAGNTGELFF | TGTGCCAGCAGCTTATATGCTGGTAACACCGGGGAGCTGTTTTTT
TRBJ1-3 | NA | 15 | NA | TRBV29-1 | CSVETGRRSGNTIYF | TGCAGCGTTGAAACAGGACGGAGGTCTGGAAACACCATATATTTT
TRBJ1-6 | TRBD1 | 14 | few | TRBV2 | CASSPGQGYSPLHF | TGTGCCAGCAGTCCGGGACAGGGCTATTCACCCCTCCACTTT
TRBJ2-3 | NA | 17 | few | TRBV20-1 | CSAVDLFTETPTDTQYF | TGCAGTGCCGTTGACCTCTTTACAGAGACCCCCACAGATACGCAGTATTTT
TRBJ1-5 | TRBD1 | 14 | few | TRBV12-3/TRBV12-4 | CASSSLTGNQPQHF | TGTGCCAGCAGTTCCCTGACAGGGAATCAGCCCCAGCATTTT
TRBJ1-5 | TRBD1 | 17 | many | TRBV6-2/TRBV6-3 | CASSDRQGISGNQPQHF | TGTGCCAGCAGTGACAGACAGGGGATCTCCGGCAATCAGCCCCAGCATTTT
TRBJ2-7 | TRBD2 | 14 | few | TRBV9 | CASSPAGPAYEQYF | TGTGCCAGCAGCCCAGCGGGACCTGCCTACGAGCAGTACTTC
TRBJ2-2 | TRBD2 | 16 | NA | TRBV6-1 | CASSARTSGGAGELFF | TGTGCCAGCAGCGCCCGGACTAGCGGGGGGGCGGGGGAGCTGTTTTTT
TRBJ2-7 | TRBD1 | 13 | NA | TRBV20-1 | CSAGDRGLYEQYF | TGCAGTGCTGGGGACAGGGGACTGTACGAGCAGTACTTC
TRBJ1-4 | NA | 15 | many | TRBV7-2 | CASSPAVATNEKLFF | TGTGCCAGCAGCCCGGCGGTTGCCACTAATGAAAAACTGTTTTTT
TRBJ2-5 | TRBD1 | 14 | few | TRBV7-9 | CASSLTGEQETQYF | TGTGCCAGCAGCTTAACAGGGGAACAAGAGACCCAGTACTTC
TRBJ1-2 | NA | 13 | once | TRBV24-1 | CATSVSVNYGYTF | TGTGCCACCAGTGTTTCAGTGAACTATGGCTACACCTTC
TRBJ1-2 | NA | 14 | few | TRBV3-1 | CASGVRGGTMGYTF | TGTGCCAGCGGGGTTCGCGGGGGCACTATGGGCTACACCTTC
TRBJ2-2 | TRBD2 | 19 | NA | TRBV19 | CASSWDRWPERGGTGELFF | TGTGCCAGTAGTTGGGACAGGTGGCCGGAGCGGGGGGGAACCGGGGAGCTGTTTTTT
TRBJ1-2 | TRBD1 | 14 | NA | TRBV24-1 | CATSDGDSARGYTF | TGTGCCACCAGTGATGGGGACAGCGCGAGGGGCTACACCTTC
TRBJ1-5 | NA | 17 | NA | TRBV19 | CASSILRGNVRDRPQHF | TGTGCCAGTAGTATATTAAGGGGAAATGTACGCGATCGGCCCCAGCATTTT
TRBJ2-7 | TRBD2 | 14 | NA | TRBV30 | CACELPGGSYEQYF | TGTGCCTGCGAACTCCCGGGGGGGTCCTACGAGCAGTACTTC
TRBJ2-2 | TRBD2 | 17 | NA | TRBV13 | CASSFLTSGSSPGELFF | TGTGCCAGCAGCTTCCTGACTAGCGGGAGCAGTCCCGGGGAGCTGTTTTTT